This is a list of T cell receptor beta chains from one sample in a study of CD8 T cells in ankylosing spondylitis. TCRdb redid the calling of the 5' RACE reads with MiXCR, one entry per CDR3 protein. The sample has around 490,000 distinct CDR3 sequences; roughly 5.3% are singletons. The sample comprised blood, either unsorted or a sorted T cell fraction (not recorded which). These receptors were collected from a male donor with ankylosing spondylitis. Both conserved end residues are part of each CDR3. Each record gives: V gene, J gene, D gene, clone size, CDR3 DNA, CDR3 protein. A D gene is named only where the DNA matches it firmly. Only some rows state a clone size, as once, few, many or a class for expanded clones.

TRBV5-1,TRBJ1-1,NA,many,TGCGCCAGCAGTGACCGGTTGAACACTGAAGCTTTCTTT,CASSDRLNTEAFF
TRBV18,TRBJ2-1,TRBD2,many,TGTGCCAGCTCACTCCTAGCGGGAGGGGATTCCAGCTCCTACAATGAGCAGTTCTTC,CASSLLAGGDSSSYNEQFF
TRBV7-2,TRBJ1-2,TRBD1,NA,TGTGCCAGCAGCTCCCAGGACAGGGGCGACTATGGCTACACCTTC,CASSSQDRGDYGYTF
TRBV29-1,TRBJ2-1,TRBD2,many,TGCAGCGTCGCCGGGACTAGCGAATTGGGCTCCTACAATGAGCAGTTCTTC,CSVAGTSELGSYNEQFF
TRBV20-1,TRBJ2-5,TRBD2,few,TGCAGTGCTAGCGGGGGGGACTTCCAAGAGACCCAGTACTTC,CSASGGDFQETQYF
TRBV4-1,TRBJ1-3,NA,NA,TGCGCCAGCAGCCAAGCGGGTTACACCATATATTTT,CASSQAGYTIYF
TRBV6-4,TRBJ1-1,NA,many,TGTGCCAGCAGTGCAGGTGAAGCTGAAGCTTTCTTT,CASSAGEAEAFF
TRBV28,TRBJ2-7,NA,many,TGTGCCAGCACCACCCTTGGGGCAGACAAAGCGCAGTACTTC,CASTTLGADKAQYF
TRBV15,TRBJ2-2,NA,many,TGTGCCACCAGCAGAGAATTGATCGGGGAGCTGTTTTTT,CATSRELIGELFF
TRBV10-1,TRBJ1-6,NA,NA,TGCGCCACCCGGGACAACTATAATTCACCCCTCCACTTT,CATRDNYNSPLHF
TRBV12-3/TRBV12-4,TRBJ2-2,NA,many,TGTGCCAGCAGTTCCCTAGCGCGGGCCGGGGAGCTGTTTTTT,CASSSLARAGELFF
TRBV5-1,TRBJ2-7,TRBD1,few,TGCGCCAGCAGCTCCGGAACGGACAGGCCCCCCTACGAGCAGTACTTC,CASSSGTDRPPYEQYF
TRBV5-4,TRBJ2-6,NA,NA,TGTGCCAGCAGCTTGTTGGGAGACAGCCCTGGGGCCAACGTCCTGACTTTC,CASSLLGDSPGANVLTF
TRBV28,TRBJ1-2,TRBD1,many,TGTGCCAGCAGTTTTCGGACAGGAGCCTATGGCTACACCTTC,CASSFRTGAYGYTF
TRBV9,TRBJ2-7,NA,many,TGTGCCAGCAGCGTAGGTTCCGAAGGCTACGAGCAGTACTTC,CASSVGSEGYEQYF
TRBV25-1,TRBJ2-2,TRBD2,many,TGTGCCAGCAGTGGAGGGACTAGCTATCACGGGGAGCTGTTTTTT,CASSGGTSYHGELFF
TRBV5-1,TRBJ2-2,NA,many,TGCGCCAGCAGCCGAGACGGGGAGCTGTTTTTT,CASSRDGELFF
TRBV6-1,TRBJ1-4,NA,many,TGTGCCAGCAGGACCCTACGGGAGGGGAGGAATGAAAAACTGTTTTTT,CASRTLREGRNEKLFF
TRBV12-3/TRBV12-4,TRBJ2-7,NA,many,TGTGCCAGCAGGGCGACGGGATCATCCTACGAGCAGTACTTC,CASRATGSSYEQYF
TRBV27,TRBJ1-5,NA,many,TGTGCCAGCAGTTCTAGACAGTTCAGCAATCAGCCCCAGCATTTT,CASSSRQFSNQPQHF
TRBV27,TRBJ2-7,NA,few,TGTGCCAGCAGTTTCAACCGGAGGGAGAGCTCCTACGAGCAGTACTTC,CASSFNRRESSYEQYF
TRBV25-1,TRBJ2-7,TRBD1,many,TGTGCCAGCAGTTCAGGGGGCCCGTCTTGGGAGCAGTACTTC,CASSSGGPSWEQYF
TRBV6-1,TRBJ2-2,NA,few,TGTGCCAGCAGTCGGGACATTTACACCGGGGAGCTGTTTTTT,CASSRDIYTGELFF
TRBV15,TRBJ2-7,NA,many,TGTGCCACCAGCAGAGATGGGCTCTACGAGCAGTACTTC,CATSRDGLYEQYF
TRBV6-2/TRBV6-3,TRBJ1-1,NA,many,TGTGCCAGCACCCCCCGCCGTCCGGACACTGAAGCTTTCTTT,CASTPRRPDTEAFF
TRBV4-2,TRBJ1-4,TRBD1,many,TGTGCCAGCAGCGCCTGGACAGGGGTTAATGAAAAACTGTTTTTT,CASSAWTGVNEKLFF
TRBV11-2,TRBJ1-1,NA,many,TGTGCCAGCAGCTTAGCCCGGGGGAAAGCTTTCTTT,CASSLARGKAFF
TRBV7-2,TRBJ2-3,NA,many,TGTGCCAGCAGCTTTGGGCTAGCCTCAGATACGCAGTATTTT,CASSFGLASDTQYF
TRBV27,TRBJ2-4,NA,NA,TGTGCCAGCAGTACTCGATCCTTGTTCGCCAAAAACATTCAGTACTTC,CASSTRSLFAKNIQYF
TRBV5-1,TRBJ1-2,TRBD1,many,TGCGCCAGCAGCTGGGACAGCTCCTATGGCTACACCTTC,CASSWDSSYGYTF
TRBV9,TRBJ2-1,TRBD2,many,TGTGCCAGCAGCGTAGACGGGAGGCTCTACAATGAGCAGTTCTTC,CASSVDGRLYNEQFF
TRBV6-2/TRBV6-3,TRBJ1-1,NA,many,TGTGCCAGCAGAGACAGTAACACTGAAGCTTTCTTT,CASRDSNTEAFF
TRBV7-2,TRBJ1-3,TRBD1,many,TGTGCCAGCCGCAAGGGACAGGGAGCTGGAAACACCATATATTTT,CASRKGQGAGNTIYF
TRBV5-5,TRBJ1-1,NA,many,TGTGCCAGCAGCTTGTTCGCAGGAGATAACACTGAAGCTTTCTTT,CASSLFAGDNTEAFF
TRBV7-9,TRBJ1-2,NA,many,TGTGCCAGCAGCTTAGTCGCGAGCTACACCTTC,CASSLVASYTF
TRBV4-1,TRBJ1-2,NA,few,TGCGCCAGCAGCCAAGCTCAAGGAGACATCTATGGCTACACCTTC,CASSQAQGDIYGYTF
TRBV4-3,TRBJ1-4,NA,many,TGCGCCAGCAGCCGGTTGACAGATTTTAATGAAAAACTGTTTTTT,CASSRLTDFNEKLFF
TRBV11-2,TRBJ2-1,TRBD2,many,TGTGCCAGCAGAGATGTAGGGACTAGTCTTGCAGGAGAGCAGTTCTTC,CASRDVGTSLAGEQFF
TRBV6-6,TRBJ2-3,NA,many,TGTGCCAGCAGTCAAGTAGATACGCAGTATTTT,CASSQVDTQYF
TRBV28,TRBJ1-6,NA,many,TGTGCCAGCAAAGTGTGGGGGAATTCACCCCTCCACTTT,CASKVWGNSPLHF
TRBV19,TRBJ2-7,TRBD1,NA,TGTGCCAGTAGGGGCGGGACAGGGTATACCGAGCAGTACTTC,CASRGGTGYTEQYF
TRBV5-1,TRBJ1-2,TRBD1,many,TGCGCCAGCAGCTTGGAGGGACAGGGGGGTGGCTACACCTTC,CASSLEGQGGGYTF
TRBV4-2,TRBJ1-2,TRBD1,many,TGTGCCAGCAGCCAAGTTATCAGGGGGTCGAACTATGGCTACACCTTC,CASSQVIRGSNYGYTF